The source of this T cell receptor beta chain is a study of identifying expanded T cells in peripheral blood. General study results and limits: About 1.2 clones differed between technical replicates, versus 16.4 and 19 over time.

This clone was seen only a few times. What it binds is not known. Deletions cut 7 bases from V and 5 bases from J, with 8 bases between. The CDR3 has 11 residues. Germline CDR1 is LNHDA and CDR2 is SQIVND (reference sequence). Sequencing was performed with immunoSEQ multiplex PCR; in TCRdb, only in-frame clones are kept and a portion is missing. The table shows approximately 110,000 clones, with around 89% occurring only once. No infections or other immune events were documented during collection. The sequence was obtained from a person aged 18 to 69 in good health. The chain is built from TRBV19 and TRBJ1-2; D not certain. Sequenced: blood. CDR3 sequence reads: CASNGGYGYTF. CDR3 DNA sequence: TGTGCCAGTAACGGAGGGTATGGCTACACCTTC.